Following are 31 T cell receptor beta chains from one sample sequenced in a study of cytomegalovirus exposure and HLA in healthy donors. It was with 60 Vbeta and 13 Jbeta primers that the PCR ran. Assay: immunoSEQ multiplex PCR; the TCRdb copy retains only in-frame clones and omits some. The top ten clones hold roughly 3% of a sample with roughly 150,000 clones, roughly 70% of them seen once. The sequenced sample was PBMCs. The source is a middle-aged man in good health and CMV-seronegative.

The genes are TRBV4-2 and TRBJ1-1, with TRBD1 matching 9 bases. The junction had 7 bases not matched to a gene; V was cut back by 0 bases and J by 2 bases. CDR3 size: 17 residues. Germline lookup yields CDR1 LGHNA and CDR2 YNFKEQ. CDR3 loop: CASSQDLQGATNTEAFF. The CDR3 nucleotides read TGTGCCAGCAGCCAAGATCTACAGGGGGCAACCAACACTGAAGCTTTCTTT.

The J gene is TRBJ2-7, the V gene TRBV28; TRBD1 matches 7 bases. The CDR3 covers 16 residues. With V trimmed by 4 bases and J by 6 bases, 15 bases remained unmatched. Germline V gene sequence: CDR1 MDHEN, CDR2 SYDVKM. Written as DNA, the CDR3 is TGTGCCAGCAGTTCTCAACAGGGGTATAGACGGGGCGAGCAGTACTTC. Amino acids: CASSSQQGYRRGEQYF.

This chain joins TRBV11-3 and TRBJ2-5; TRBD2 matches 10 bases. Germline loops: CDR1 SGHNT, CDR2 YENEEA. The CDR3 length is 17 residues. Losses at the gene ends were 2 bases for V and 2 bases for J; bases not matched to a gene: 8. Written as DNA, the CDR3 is TGTGCCAGCAGCTTAAGGGGGGGACTAGCGAATCAAGAGACCCAGTACTTC. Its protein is CASSLRGGLANQETQYF.

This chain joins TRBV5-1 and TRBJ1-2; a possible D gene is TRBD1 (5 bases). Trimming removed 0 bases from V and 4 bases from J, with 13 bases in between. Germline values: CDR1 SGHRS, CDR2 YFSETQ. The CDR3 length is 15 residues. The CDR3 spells CASSLAGGSSYGYTF. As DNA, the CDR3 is TGCGCCAGCAGCTTGGCTGGGGGGTCGAGCTATGGCTACACCTTC.

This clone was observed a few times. The CDR3 bases are TGTGCCAGCAGTTTTACTAAGGACAGCTATGGCTACACCTTC. Protein sequence: CASSFTKDSYGYTF. This chain joins TRBV27 and TRBJ1-2; D might be TRBD1 (6 bases). The CDR3 is 14 residues long. The V end was cut by 3 bases, the J end by 4 bases, with 12 bases between. Looked up from germline, CDR1 is MNHEY and CDR2 is SMNVEV (reference sequence).

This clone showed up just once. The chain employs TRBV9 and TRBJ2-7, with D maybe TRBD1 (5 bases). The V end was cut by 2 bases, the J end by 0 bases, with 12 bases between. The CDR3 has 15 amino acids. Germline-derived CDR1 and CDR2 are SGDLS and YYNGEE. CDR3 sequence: CASSVRPDSSYEQYF. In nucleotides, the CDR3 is TGTGCCAGCAGCGTTCGGCCAGACAGCTCCTACGAGCAGTACTTC.

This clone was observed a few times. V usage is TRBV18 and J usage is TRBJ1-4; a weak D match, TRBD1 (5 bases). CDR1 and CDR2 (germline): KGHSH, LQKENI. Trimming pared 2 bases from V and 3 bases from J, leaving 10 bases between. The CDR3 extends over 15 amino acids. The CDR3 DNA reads TGTGCCAGCTCACCAAAACAGGCTGCTAATGAAAAACTGTTTTTT. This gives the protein CASSPKQAANEKLFF.

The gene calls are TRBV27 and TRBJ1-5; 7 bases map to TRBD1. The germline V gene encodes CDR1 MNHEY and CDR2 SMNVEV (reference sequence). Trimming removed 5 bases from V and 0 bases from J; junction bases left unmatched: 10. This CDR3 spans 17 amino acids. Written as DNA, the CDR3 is TGTGCCAGCAGTCATCCGGGACAGTTTCATAGCAATCAGCCCCAGCATTTT. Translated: CASSHPGQFHSNQPQHF.

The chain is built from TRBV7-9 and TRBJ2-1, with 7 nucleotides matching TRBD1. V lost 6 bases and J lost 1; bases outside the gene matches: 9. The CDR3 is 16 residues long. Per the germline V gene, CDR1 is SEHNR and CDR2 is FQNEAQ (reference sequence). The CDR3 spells CASRAGQAISYNEQFF. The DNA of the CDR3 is TGTGCCAGCAGGGCTGGACAGGCGATTTCCTACAATGAGCAGTTCTTC.

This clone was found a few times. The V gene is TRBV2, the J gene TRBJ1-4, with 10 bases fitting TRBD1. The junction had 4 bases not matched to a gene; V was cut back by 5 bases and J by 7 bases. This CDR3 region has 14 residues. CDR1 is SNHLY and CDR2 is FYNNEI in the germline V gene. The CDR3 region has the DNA TGTGCCAGCAGTCGGACAGGGGGTAGTGAAAAACTGTTTTTT. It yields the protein CASSRTGGSEKLFF.

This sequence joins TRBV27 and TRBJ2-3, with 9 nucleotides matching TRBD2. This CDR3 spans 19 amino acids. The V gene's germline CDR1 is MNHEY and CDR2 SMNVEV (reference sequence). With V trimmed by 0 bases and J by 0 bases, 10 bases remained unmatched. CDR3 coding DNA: TGTGCCAGCAGTTTATCGCCACTAGCGGGCCTCTCGAGCACAGATACGCAGTATTTT. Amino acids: CASSLSPLAGLSSTDTQYF.

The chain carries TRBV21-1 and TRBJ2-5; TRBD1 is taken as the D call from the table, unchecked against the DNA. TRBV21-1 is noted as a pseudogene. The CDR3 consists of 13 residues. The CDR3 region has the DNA TGTGCCAGCAGGACAGGGGACGGGGAGACCCAGTACTTC. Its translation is CASRTGDGETQYF.

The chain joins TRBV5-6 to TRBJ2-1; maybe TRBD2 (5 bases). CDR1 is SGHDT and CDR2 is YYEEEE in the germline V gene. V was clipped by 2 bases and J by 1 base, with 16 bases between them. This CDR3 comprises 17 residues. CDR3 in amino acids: CASSFYSGISSYNEQFF. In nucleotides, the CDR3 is TGTGCCAGCAGCTTTTACTCCGGGATCTCATCCTACAATGAGCAGTTCTTC.

As DNA, the CDR3 is TGCGCCAGCAGCACCGGACAGGGGAATGAAAAACTGTTTTTT. Amino acids: CASSTGQGNEKLFF. The gene calls are TRBV5-1 and TRBJ1-4; 9 bases agree with TRBD1. V lost 4 bases, J lost 5 bases, and 3 bases stayed unmatched. This CDR3 comprises 14 residues. Germline V lookup: CDR1 SGHRS, CDR2 YFSETQ. The variable domain in full, with the rest retrieved from reference TRBV5-1 and TRBJ1-4, is KAGVTQTPRYLIKTRGQQVTLSCSPISGHRSVSWYQQTPGQGLQFLFEYFSETQRNKGNFPGRFSGRQFSNSRSEMNVSTLELGDSALYLCASSTGQGNEKLFFGSGTQLSVL.

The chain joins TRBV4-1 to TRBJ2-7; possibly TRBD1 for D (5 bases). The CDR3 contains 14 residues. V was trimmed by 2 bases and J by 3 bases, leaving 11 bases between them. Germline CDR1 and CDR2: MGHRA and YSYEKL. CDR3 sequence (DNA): TGCGCCAGCAGCCAAAGTCGACAGAGCTACGAGCAGTACTTC. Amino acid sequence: CASSQSRQSYEQYF.

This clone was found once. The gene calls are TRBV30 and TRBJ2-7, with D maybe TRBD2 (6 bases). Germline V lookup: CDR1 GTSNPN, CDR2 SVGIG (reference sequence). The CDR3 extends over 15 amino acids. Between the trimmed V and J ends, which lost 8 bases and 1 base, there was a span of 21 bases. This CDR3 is CALGSGWEISYEQYF. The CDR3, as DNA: TGTGCCCTTGGAAGCGGGTGGGAGATATCCTACGAGCAGTACTTC. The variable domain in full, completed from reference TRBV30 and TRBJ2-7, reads SQTIHQWPATLVQPVGSPLSLECTVEGTSNPNLYWYRQAAGRGLQLLFYSVGIGQISSEVPQNLSASRPQDRQFILSSKKLLLSDSGFYLCALGSGWEISYEQYFGPGTRLTVT.

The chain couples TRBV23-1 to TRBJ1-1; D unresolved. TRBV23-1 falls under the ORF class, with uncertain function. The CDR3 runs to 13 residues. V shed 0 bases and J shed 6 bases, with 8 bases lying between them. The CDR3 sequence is CASSQSALPEAFF. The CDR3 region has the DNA TGCGCCAGCAGTCAATCGGCCCTCCCTGAAGCTTTCTTT.

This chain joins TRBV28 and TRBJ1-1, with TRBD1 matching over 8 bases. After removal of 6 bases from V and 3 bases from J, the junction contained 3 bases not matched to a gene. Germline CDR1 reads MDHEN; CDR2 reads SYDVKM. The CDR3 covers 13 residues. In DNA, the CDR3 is TGTGCCAGCAGCCAGGACAGGGACACTGAAGCTTTCTTT. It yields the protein CASSQDRDTEAFF. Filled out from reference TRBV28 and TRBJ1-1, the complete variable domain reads DVKVTQSSRYLVKRTGEKVFLECVQDMDHENMFWYRQDPGLGLRLIYFSYDVKMKEKGDIPEGYSVSREKKERFSLILESASTNQTSMYLCASSQDRDTEAFFGQGTRLTVV.

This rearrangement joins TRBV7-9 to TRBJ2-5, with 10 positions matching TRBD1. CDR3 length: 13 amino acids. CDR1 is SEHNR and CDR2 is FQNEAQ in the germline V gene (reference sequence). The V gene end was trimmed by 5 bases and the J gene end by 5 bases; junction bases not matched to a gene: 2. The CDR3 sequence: CASSRTGGETQYF. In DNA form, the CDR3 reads TGTGCCAGCAGCCGGACAGGGGGGGAGACCCAGTACTTC.

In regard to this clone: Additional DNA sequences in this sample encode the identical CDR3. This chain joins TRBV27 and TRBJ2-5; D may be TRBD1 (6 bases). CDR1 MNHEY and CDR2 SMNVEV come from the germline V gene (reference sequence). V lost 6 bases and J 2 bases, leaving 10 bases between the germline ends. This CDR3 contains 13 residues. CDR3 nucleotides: TGTGCCAGCAGACCTACAGGGCAAGAGACCCAGTACTTC. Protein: CASRPTGQETQYF.

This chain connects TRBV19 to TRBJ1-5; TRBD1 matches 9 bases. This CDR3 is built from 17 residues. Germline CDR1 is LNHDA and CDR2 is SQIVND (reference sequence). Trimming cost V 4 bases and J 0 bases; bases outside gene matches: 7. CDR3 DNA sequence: TGTGCCAGTAGTAGACAGGGGGGAGCATATAGCAATCAGCCCCAGCATTTT. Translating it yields CASSRQGGAYSNQPQHF.

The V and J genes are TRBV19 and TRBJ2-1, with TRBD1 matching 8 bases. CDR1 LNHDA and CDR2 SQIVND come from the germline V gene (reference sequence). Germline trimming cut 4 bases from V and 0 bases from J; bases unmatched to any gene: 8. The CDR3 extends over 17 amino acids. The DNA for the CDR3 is TGTGCCAGTAGTACAATCCCCGGGACAGGCTCCTACAATGAGCAGTTCTTC. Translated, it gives CASSTIPGTGSYNEQFF.

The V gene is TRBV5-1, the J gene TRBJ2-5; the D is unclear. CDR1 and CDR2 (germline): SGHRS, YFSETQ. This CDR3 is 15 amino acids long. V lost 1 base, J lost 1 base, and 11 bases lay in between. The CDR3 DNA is TGCGCCAGCAGCTTGTTTAGAGAACCCCAAGAGACCCAGTACTTC. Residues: CASSLFREPQETQYF.

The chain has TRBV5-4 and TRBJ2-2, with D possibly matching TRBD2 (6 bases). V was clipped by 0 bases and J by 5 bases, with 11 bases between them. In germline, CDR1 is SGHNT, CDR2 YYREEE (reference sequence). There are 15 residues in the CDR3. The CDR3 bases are TGTGCCAGCAGCTTGGGGAGGGCCCGAACCGGGGAGCTGTTTTTT. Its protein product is CASSLGRARTGELFF.

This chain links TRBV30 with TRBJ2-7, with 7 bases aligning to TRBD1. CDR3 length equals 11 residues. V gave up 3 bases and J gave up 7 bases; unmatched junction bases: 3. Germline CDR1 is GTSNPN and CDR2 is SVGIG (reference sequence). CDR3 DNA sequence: TGTGCCTGGAGGAACAGGGGTGAGCAGTACTTC. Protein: CAWRNRGEQYF.

This chain's CDR3 is CASSIQGVGTEAFF. The CDR3 region has the DNA TGTGCCAGCAGCATACAAGGGGTAGGCACTGAAGCTTTCTTT. The J gene is TRBJ1-1, the V gene TRBV11-1; D may be TRBD1 (5 bases). The CDR3 is 14 residues long. From germline, CDR1 is SGHAT and CDR2 FQDESV (reference sequence). V shed 5 bases and J shed 4 bases, with 14 bases lying between them.

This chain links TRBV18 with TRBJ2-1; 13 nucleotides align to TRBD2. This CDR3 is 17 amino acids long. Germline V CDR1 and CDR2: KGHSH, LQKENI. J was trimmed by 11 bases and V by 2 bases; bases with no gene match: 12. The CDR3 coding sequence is TGTGCCAGCTCACCAAGAGACGGACTAGCGGGGGAGTTTAAGCAGTTCTTC. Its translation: CASSPRDGLAGEFKQFF.

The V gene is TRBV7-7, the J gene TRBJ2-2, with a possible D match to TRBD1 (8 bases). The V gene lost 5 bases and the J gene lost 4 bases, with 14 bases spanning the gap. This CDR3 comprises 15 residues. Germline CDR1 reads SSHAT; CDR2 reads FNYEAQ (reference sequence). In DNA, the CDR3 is TGTGCCAGCAGCCCACAGGGGGAGGGCACCGGGGAGCTGTTTTTT. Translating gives CASSPQGEGTGELFF.

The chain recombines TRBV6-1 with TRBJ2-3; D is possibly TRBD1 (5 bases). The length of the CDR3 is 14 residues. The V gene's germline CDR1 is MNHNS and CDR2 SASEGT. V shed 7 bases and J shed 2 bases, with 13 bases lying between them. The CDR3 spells CASMRQGYTDTQYF. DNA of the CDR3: TGTGCCAGCATGCGCCAGGGTTACACAGATACGCAGTATTTT.

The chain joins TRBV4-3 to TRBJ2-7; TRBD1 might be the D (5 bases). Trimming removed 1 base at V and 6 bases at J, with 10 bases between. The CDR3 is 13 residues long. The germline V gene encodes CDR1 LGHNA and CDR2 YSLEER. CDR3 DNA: TGCGCCAGCAGCCAAGCCAGGGTAGCCGAGCAGTACTTC. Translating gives CASSQARVAEQYF.

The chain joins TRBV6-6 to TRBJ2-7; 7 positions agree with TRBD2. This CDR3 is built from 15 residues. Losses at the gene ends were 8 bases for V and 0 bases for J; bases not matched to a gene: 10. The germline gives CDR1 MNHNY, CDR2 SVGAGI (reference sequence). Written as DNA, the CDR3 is TGTGCCAGCCTCCGGAATCGGGGGGACTCCTACGAGCAGTACTTC. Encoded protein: CASLRNRGDSYEQYF.